The entry that follows covers one TCR beta chain sequence. Its specificity is not known. The CDR3 loop spans 15 amino acids. CDR1 and CDR2 from the germline V gene are LGHNA and YNFKEQ. V shed 1 base and J shed 4 bases, with 13 bases lying between them. Primed by a sample-barcoded 5' primer and a J-beta primer mix, a second PCR proceeded for roughly 7 to 12 cycles. Each of the cDNA molecules was tagged by a template-switch adaptor with 12 random nucleotides. TCRdb used MiXCR to reprocess the 5' RACE reads, holding one entry per CDR3 protein. The sample contains 1.5 million to 2 million distinct CDR3 sequences, approximately 30% of which appear only once. This sample is drawn from a study of blood T cells in healthy people across ages. Points from the study as a whole: Since the PBMCs were unsorted, naive and antigen-experienced cells could not be conclusively compared.

The rearrangement links TRBV4-2 to TRBJ1-2; TRBD1 might be the D (6 bases). This sequence was found in a young woman in good health. The sequenced material came from blood. The CDR3 DNA reads as TGTGCCAGCAGCCAAGTTGAGACAGGAGCCTATGGCTACACCTTC. As protein: CASSQVETGAYGYTF.